Described below is a single T cell receptor (beta chain) sequence and its context. The antigen is undetermined. This entry is derived from a study of CD8+ T cells in alopecia areata. There are 11 residues in the CDR3. Per the germline V gene, CDR1 is SGHDT and CDR2 is YYEEEE. The V end was cut by 7 bases, the J end by 4 bases, with 8 bases between. Study-wide points: Higher clonality than in normal scalp was seen in lesional scalp, especially alopecia totalis/universalis.

It was from PBMCs that CD4+ and CD8+ T cells were sorted. Sequencing relied on a cDNA template that was reverse transcribed from extracted RNA. Some clones are missing from TCRdb's copy, which holds only in-frame ones; the method was immunoSEQ multiplex PCR. The data show more than 150,000 clones, with approximately 59% seen just once and roughly 14% held by the top ten. The J gene is TRBJ1-2, the V gene TRBV5-6; D not certain. This clonotype was obtained from a human donor with alopecia areata. The source material was CD4+ T cells sorted from blood, sampled at week 0. The CDR3 reads CASSYSYGYTF. The CDR3, as DNA: TGTGCCAGCTCCTACAGCTATGGCTACACCTTC.